What follows are 24 T cell receptor beta chains derived from one specimen sequenced in a study of blood T cell repertoires in COVID-19. TCRdb's table, derived via immunoSEQ multiplex PCR, lists solely in-frame clones and lacks some. In the table there are more than 400,000 clones, 87% of which are singletons. Input material: PBMCs or T cells enriched from blood (not recorded which). The receptor source for this set is a young woman who had recovered from COVID-19.

The chain employs TRBV28 and TRBJ1-3; tentative D call: TRBD1 (5 bases). Trimming removed 6 bases at V and 3 bases at J, with 24 bases between. CDR1 and CDR2 (germline): MDHEN, SYDVKM. The CDR3 has 18 amino acids. CDR3 region: CASRKSRVYFTVGNTIYF. Written as DNA, the CDR3 is TGTGCCAGCAGAAAAAGCAGGGTGTATTTTACTGTTGGAAACACCATATATTTT.

This clone was seen a single time. The rearrangement links TRBV29-1 to TRBJ1-2; unclear D gene. There are 13 residues in the CDR3. Germline-derived CDR1 and CDR2 are SQVTM and ANQGSEA. Trimming left V 7 bases short and J 3 bases short, with 15 bases between. CDR3 sequence reads: CSDFMARDYGYTF. Written as DNA, the CDR3 is TGCAGCGACTTCATGGCCCGGGACTATGGCTACACCTTC. Combining the CDR3 with reference TRBV29-1 and TRBJ1-2 gives the whole variable domain SAVISQKPSRDICQRGTSLTIQCQVDSQVTMMFWYRQQPGQSLTLIATANQGSEATYESGFVIDKFPISRPNLTFSTLTVSNMSPEDSSIYLCSDFMARDYGYTFGSGTRLTVV.

The gene calls are TRBV25-1 and TRBJ1-1; 7 bases are shared with TRBD1. Germline CDR1 is MGHDK and CDR2 is SYGVNS. V dropped 6 bases and J dropped 1; count of bases not matched to a gene: 5. CDR3 length: 14 amino acids. CDR3 region: CASSLTGANTEAFF. Written as DNA, the CDR3 is TGTGCCAGCAGCCTAACAGGGGCGAACACTGAAGCTTTCTTT.

This chain joins TRBV19 and TRBJ2-3; 10 bases align to TRBD2. CDR1 is LNHDA and CDR2 is SQIVND in the germline V gene (reference sequence). After removal of 9 bases from V and 1 base from J, the junction contained 4 bases not matched to a gene. The CDR3 extends over 14 amino acids. This chain's CDR3 is CASTSGGGTDTQYF. The DNA for the CDR3 is TGTGCCAGCACAAGCGGGGGGGGCACAGATACGCAGTATTTT. Full variable domain (outside the CDR3, taken from reference TRBV19 and TRBJ2-3): DGGITQSPKYLFRKEGQNVTLSCEQNLNHDAMYWYRQDPGQGLRLIYYSQIVNDFQKGDIAEGYSVSREKKESFPLTVTSAQKNPTAFYLCASTSGGGTDTQYFGPGTRLTVL.

This chain connects TRBV2 to TRBJ1-4, with 7 bases fitting TRBD1. The CDR3 has 14 amino acids. After removal of 6 bases from V and 8 bases from J, the junction contained 9 bases not matched to a gene. The germline V gene has CDR1 SNHLY and CDR2 FYNNEI. The CDR3 loop is CASRIDRVREKLFF. CDR3 sequence (DNA): TGTGCCAGCAGGATAGACAGGGTACGCGAAAAACTGTTTTTT.

The rearrangement joins TRBV4-1 to TRBJ2-4; TRBD1 might be the D (6 bases). The CDR3 totals 13 residues. The germline V gene has CDR1 MGHRA and CDR2 YSYEKL. V lost 2 bases and J 10 bases, leaving 12 bases between the germline ends. The CDR3 loop is CASSQPDRTIQYF. The CDR3 DNA reads as TGCGCCAGCAGCCAACCCGACAGGACTATTCAGTACTTC.

The chain recombines TRBV5-4 with TRBJ1-2; 7 bases agree with TRBD1. V lost 4 bases and J lost 4; bases outside the gene matches: 4. The CDR3 is made up of 13 amino acids. From germline, CDR1 is SGHNT and CDR2 YYREEE (reference sequence). CDR3 coding DNA: TGTGCCAGCAGCCCAGGGGACAGCTATGGCTACACCTTC. This sequence encodes CASSPGDSYGYTF. The variable domain in full, completed from reference TRBV5-4 and TRBJ1-2, reads ETGVTQSPTHLIKTRGQQVTLRCSSQSGHNTVSWYQQALGQGPQFIFQYYREEENGRGNFPPRFSGLQFPNYSSELNVNALELDDSALYLCASSPGDSYGYTFGSGTRLTVV.

This chain joins TRBV13 and TRBJ2-1, with 11 nucleotides matching TRBD1. From germline, CDR1 is PRHDT and CDR2 FYEKMQ (reference sequence). The CDR3 length is 16 residues. J was trimmed by 10 bases and V by 5 bases; bases with no gene match: 13. The CDR3 DNA follows: TGTGCCAGCAGCCGGCGGACAGGGGGCCGATCTTGGGAGCAGTTCTTC. This encodes CASSRRTGGRSWEQFF. Supplemented by reference TRBV13 and TRBJ2-1, the full variable domain reads AAGVIQSPRHLIKEKRETATLKCYPIPRHDTVYWYQQGPGQDPQFLISFYEKMQSDKGSIPDRFSAQQFSDYHSELNMSSLELGDSALYFCASSRRTGGRSWEQFFGPGTRLTVL.

This clone was observed once. The chain joins TRBV5-1 to TRBJ2-6; the match to TRBD2 covers 12 bases. The V segment lost 3 bases and the J segment 2 bases; nucleotides outside the gene matches: 9. Looked up from germline, CDR1 is SGHRS and CDR2 is YFSETQ. The CDR3 covers 19 residues. CDR3 loop: CASSWVLAGGIAGANVLTF. CDR3 bases: TGCGCCAGCAGCTGGGTGCTAGCGGGGGGGATTGCTGGGGCCAACGTCCTGACTTTC.

This chain connects TRBV2 to TRBJ2-7; 8 nucleotides agree with TRBD1. The CDR3 is made up of 15 amino acids. Germline CDR1 reads SNHLY; CDR2 reads FYNNEI. J was trimmed by 1 base and V by 7 bases; bases with no gene match: 9. Here the CDR3 reads CASKGQGRGSYEQYF. CDR3 bases: TGTGCCAGCAAAGGACAGGGCAGGGGGTCCTACGAGCAGTACTTC.

A note on this clone: No DNA is shown, since the ends of the CDR3 on it are uncertain; the CDR3 is the one TCRdb lists. The gene calls are TRBV28 and TRBJ1-4; no DNA check was done on the table's D call, TRBD1. From germline, CDR1 is MDHEN and CDR2 SYDVKM. Both ends counted, the CDR3 spans 16 residues. The CDR3 here is CASSSSTTDRDEKLFF.

The gene calls are TRBV7-9 and TRBJ1-5; D may be TRBD1 (6 bases). In germline, CDR1 is SEHNR, CDR2 FQNEAQ (reference sequence). CDR3 length: 14 amino acids. Trimming took 5 bases from V and 3 from J, leaving 11 bases between them. The CDR3 loop is CASSQGGVNQPQHF. CDR3 DNA: TGTGCCAGCAGCCAAGGGGGGGTCAATCAGCCCCAGCATTTT.

The V gene is TRBV3-1 (or the pseudogene TRBV3-2), the J gene TRBJ2-1; D is unclear. V shed 0 bases and J shed 8 bases, with 8 bases lying between them. Looked up from germline, CDR1 is LGHDT and CDR2 is YNNKEL (reference sequence). The CDR3 is 13 amino acids. This chain's CDR3 is CASSQDDEDEQFF. For the CDR3, the DNA is TGTGCCAGCAGCCAAGATGACGAGGATGAGCAGTTCTTC.

The V and J genes are TRBV15 and TRBJ2-7; maybe TRBD1 (5 bases). The V gene lost 5 bases and the J gene lost 0 bases, with 11 bases spanning the gap. CDR1 LNHNV and CDR2 YYDKDF come from the germline V gene (reference sequence). The CDR3 has 14 residues. The CDR3 region has the DNA TGTGCCACCAGCTTAGACAGCAGCTCCTACGAGCAGTACTTC. Amino acid sequence: CATSLDSSSYEQYF.

The V call is TRBV5-1, the J call TRBJ1-2; 7 nucleotides match TRBD1. The CDR3 loop spans 14 amino acids. CDR1 is SGHRS and CDR2 is YFSETQ in the germline V gene. J was trimmed by 6 bases and V by 0 bases; bases with no gene match: 5. Here the CDR3 reads CASSLEGGGHGYTF. As DNA, the CDR3 is TGCGCCAGCAGCTTGGAAGGGGGCGGGCATGGCTACACCTTC.

CDR3 region: CASSTSGQETQYF. The CDR3 nucleotides are TGTGCCAGCAGTACTAGCGGGCAAGAGACCCAGTACTTC. This chain connects TRBV12-3 or TRBV12-4 to TRBJ2-5, with 9 bases fitting TRBD2. V lost 5 bases to trimming and J lost 2 bases; unmatched junction nucleotides: 0. CDR3 length equals 13 residues.

The chain uses TRBV5-1 and TRBJ1-2, with a tentative D call TRBD1 (5 bases). Germline assignment: CDR1 SGHRS and CDR2 YFSETQ. The CDR3 sequence is 15 residues long. With 3 bases removed from V and 0 bases from J, the gap between germline ends came to 12 bases. The CDR3 bases are TGCGCCAGCAGCTCCTCTCTGACAGCTAACTATGGCTACACCTTC. This sequence encodes CASSSSLTANYGYTF.

V usage is TRBV6-1 and J usage is TRBJ2-7; 8 bases align to TRBD1. In germline, CDR1 is MNHNS, CDR2 SASEGT. The CDR3 totals 15 residues. With V trimmed by 1 base and J by 3 bases, 5 bases remained unmatched. In DNA, the CDR3 is TGTGCCAGCAGTGAAGGGTCAGGGGGCTACTACGAGCAGTACTTC. It yields the protein CASSEGSGGYYEQYF.

This sequence joins TRBV28 and TRBJ1-2, with D maybe TRBD1 (5 bases). From germline, CDR1 is MDHEN and CDR2 SYDVKM. Deletions cut 6 bases from V and 4 bases from J, with 15 bases between. The CDR3 runs 14 residues. The CDR3 loop reads CASRTPGGSYGYTF. The CDR3 DNA sequence: TGTGCCAGCAGAACCCCTGGGGGGAGCTATGGCTACACCTTC.

The chain uses TRBV12-2 and TRBJ1-3. TRBV12-2 is classified as a pseudogene. The CDR3 has 16 amino acids. CDR3 DNA: TGTGCAAGTCGCTTAGGGTCTCGGGGAACCGGAAACACCATATATTTT. Amino acid sequence: CASRLGSRGTGNTIYF.

V usage is TRBV11-2 and J usage is TRBJ1-3; D ambiguous. The CDR3 totals 13 residues. Germline V gene sequence: CDR1 SGHAT, CDR2 FQNNGV. The V gene lost 5 bases and the J gene lost 8 bases, with 13 bases spanning the gap. CDR3 nucleotides: TGTGCCAGCAGCCCGTGGGCCGGTGACACCATATATTTT. Its protein is CASSPWAGDTIYF.

The rearrangement links TRBV5-6 to TRBJ1-4; D is ambiguous. Germline loops: CDR1 SGHDT, CDR2 YYEEEE. V was shortened by 1 base and J by 0 bases, with 10 bases between the two germline ends. The CDR3 sequence is 16 residues long. CDR3 bases: TGTGCCAGCAGCTTGTACGAGGAAGCAACTAATGAAAAACTGTTTTTT. It translates to CASSLYEEATNEKLFF.

This chain joins TRBV27 and TRBJ2-7, with 8 bases aligning to TRBD1. The germline CDR1 and CDR2 sequences are MNHEY and SMNVEV (reference sequence). The CDR3 length is 15 residues. Unmatched junction bases numbered 7, after V lost 3 bases and J lost 3 bases. The CDR3 sequence: CASSLTGANFYEQYF. The CDR3 DNA reads TGTGCCAGCAGTTTGACAGGGGCTAACTTCTACGAGCAGTACTTC.

The chain has TRBV19 and TRBJ1-2; 9 positions match TRBD1. The CDR3 is 15 residues long. Trimming cost V 3 bases and J 8 bases; bases outside gene matches: 10. Per germline, CDR1 LNHDA and CDR2 SQIVND (reference sequence). The CDR3: CASSIAGQGLYGYTF. In DNA form, the CDR3 reads TGTGCCAGTAGTATCGCCGGACAGGGGCTGTACGGCTACACCTTC.